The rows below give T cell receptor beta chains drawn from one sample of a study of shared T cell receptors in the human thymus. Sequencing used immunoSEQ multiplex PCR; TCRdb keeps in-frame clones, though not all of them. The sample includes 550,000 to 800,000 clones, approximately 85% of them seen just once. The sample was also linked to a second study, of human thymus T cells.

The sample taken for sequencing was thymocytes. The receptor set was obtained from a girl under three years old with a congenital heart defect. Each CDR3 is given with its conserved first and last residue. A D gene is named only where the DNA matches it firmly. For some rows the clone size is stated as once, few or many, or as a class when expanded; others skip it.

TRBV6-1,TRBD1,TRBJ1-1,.,CASSEKGEQGAKGSGTEAFF,TGTGCCAGCAGTGAAAAGGGGGAACAGGGGGCTAAGGGGTCTGGCACTGAAGCTTTCTTT
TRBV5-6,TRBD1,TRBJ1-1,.,CASSFWDRYLNTEAFF,TGTGCCAGCAGCTTTTGGGACAGGTACCTGAACACTGAAGCTTTCTTT
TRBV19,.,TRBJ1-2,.,CASSIRRGDGYTF,TGTGCCAGTAGTATCCGCAGGGGAGATGGCTACACCTTC
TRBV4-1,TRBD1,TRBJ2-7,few,CASSQEGDRKYEQYF,TGCGCCAGCAGCCAAGAAGGGGACAGAAAGTACGAGCAGTACTTC
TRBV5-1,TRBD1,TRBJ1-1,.,CASMLMDQGVKTEAFF,TGCGCCAGCATGTTGATGGATCAGGGGGTAAAGACTGAAGCTTTCTTT
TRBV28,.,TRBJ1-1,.,CASSLLSKNTEAFF,TGTGCCAGCAGTTTATTGTCAAAGAACACTGAAGCTTTCTTT
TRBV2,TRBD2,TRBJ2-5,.,CASSVGLRETQYF,TGTGCCAGCAGTGTGGGACTAAGAGAGACCCAGTACTTC
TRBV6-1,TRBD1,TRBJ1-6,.,CASLKAQGENSPLHF,TGTGCCAGCCTGAAGGCCCAGGGGGAGAATTCACCCCTCCACTTT
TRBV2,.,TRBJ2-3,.,CRTLPRGNTDTQYF,TGTCGAACATTACCCCGCGGTAACACAGATACGCAGTATTTT
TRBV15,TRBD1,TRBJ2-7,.,CATSLEPHGQGVLELDEQYF,TGTGCCACCAGCCTCGAGCCGCACGGACAGGGGGTATTAGAACTCGACGAGCAGTACTTC
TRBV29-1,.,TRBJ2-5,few,CSVDRGQETQYF,TGCAGCGTTGACAGGGGCCAAGAGACCCAGTACTTC
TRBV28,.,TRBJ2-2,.,CASGINDSRAANTGELFF,TGTGCCAGCGGAATAAATGACAGCCGGGCCGCGAACACCGGGGAGCTGTTTTTT
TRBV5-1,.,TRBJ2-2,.,CASSLGGRYTGELFF,TGCGCCAGCAGCTTGGGAGGGCGCTACACCGGGGAGCTGTTTTTT
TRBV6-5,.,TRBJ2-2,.,CASSYPQGTNTGELFF,TGTGCCAGCAGTTACCCCCAGGGAACGAACACCGGGGAGCTGTTTTTT
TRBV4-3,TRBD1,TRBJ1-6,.,CASSQGQFRQGNSPLHF,TGCGCCAGCAGCCAAGGTCAATTTAGACAGGGTAATTCCCCCCTCCACTTT
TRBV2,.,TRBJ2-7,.,CASSQRLKVRLYEQYF,TGTGCCAGCAGTCAAAGACTGAAGGTGCGGTTGTACGAGCAGTACTTC
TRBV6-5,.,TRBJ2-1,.,CASSWEEGNPNEQFF,TGTGCCAGCAGTTGGGAGGAAGGGAATCCGAATGAGCAGTTCTTC
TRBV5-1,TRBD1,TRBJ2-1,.,CASSLPGQGVVASHNEQFF,TGCGCCAGCAGCTTACCGGGACAGGGGGTAGTGGCCTCCCACAATGAGCAGTTCTTC
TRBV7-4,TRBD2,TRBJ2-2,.,CASSLGGTSGPNTGELFF,TGTGCCAGCAGCTTAGGCGGGACTAGCGGGCCCAACACCGGGGAGCTGTTTTTT
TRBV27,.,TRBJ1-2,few,CASSLKSSANYGYTF,TGTGCCAGCAGTTTGAAAAGTTCAGCTAACTATGGCTACACCTTC
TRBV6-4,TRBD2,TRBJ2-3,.,CASSVFKGSGADTQYF,TGTGCCAGCAGTGTTTTTAAGGGGAGCGGGGCAGATACGCAGTATTTT
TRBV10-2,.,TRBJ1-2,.,CASSEPGVGSYGYTF,TGCGCCAGCAGTGAACCGGGTGTTGGCTCCTATGGCTACACCTTC
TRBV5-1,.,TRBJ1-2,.,CASSLVHRANYGYTF,TGCGCCAGCAGCTTGGTTCACCGAGCTAACTATGGCTACACCTTC
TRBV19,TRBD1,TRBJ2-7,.,CASSTSRDRAAYEQYF,TGTGCCAGTAGTACAAGCAGAGACAGGGCCGCCTACGAGCAGTACTTC
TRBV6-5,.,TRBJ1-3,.,CASSSTGSLKNTIYF,TGTGCCAGCAGTTCCACCGGGAGCCTAAAAAACACCATATATTTT
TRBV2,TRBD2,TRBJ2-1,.,CASSGSGTILSYNEQFF,TGTGCCAGCAGCGGTAGCGGGACCATTCTCTCCTACAATGAGCAGTTCTTC
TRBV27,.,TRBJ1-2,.,CASSLSGGRVYGYTF,TGTGCCAGCAGTTTATCGGGGGGGCGCGTCTATGGCTACACCTTC
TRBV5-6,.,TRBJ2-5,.,CASSLINRWRPRGETQYF,TGTGCCAGCAGCTTAATCAATCGGTGGAGGCCACGGGGAGAGACCCAGTACTTC
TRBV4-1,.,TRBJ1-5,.,CASSQDQGQHHQPQHF,TGCGCCAGCAGCCAAGATCAAGGACAACATCATCAGCCCCAGCATTTT
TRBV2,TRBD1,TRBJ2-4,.,CAARTGDPESVWAKNIQYF,TGTGCCGCCCGGACAGGGGACCCCGAGAGTGTCTGGGCCAAAAACATTCAGTACTTC
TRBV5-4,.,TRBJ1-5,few,CASSRSSRVRYSNQPQHF,TGTGCCAGCAGCCGCTCTTCGAGGGTACGTTATAGCAATCAGCCCCAGCATTTT
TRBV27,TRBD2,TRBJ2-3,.,CASSTSGGELTDTQYF,TGTGCCAGCAGTACTAGCGGGGGGGAACTCACAGATACGCAGTATTTT
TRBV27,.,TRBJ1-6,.,CASSWQGPRSYNSPLHF,TGTGCCAGCAGTTGGCAGGGGCCCCGCTCCTATAATTCACCCCTCCACTTT
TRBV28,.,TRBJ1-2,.,CASSSSLGGGGDYGYTF,TGTGCCAGCAGTTCCTCCTTGGGTGGGGGCGGAGACTATGGCTACACCTTC
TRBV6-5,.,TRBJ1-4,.,CASSDGTEGKLFF,TGTGCCAGCAGTGACGGCACGGAGGGAAAACTGTTTTTT
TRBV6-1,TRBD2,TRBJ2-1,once,CASSELPGGDEQFF,TGTGCCAGCAGTGAACTTCCGGGGGGGGATGAGCAGTTCTTC
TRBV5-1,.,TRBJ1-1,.,CASSLKKGTEAFF,TGCGCCAGCAGCTTGAAAAAGGGGACTGAAGCTTTCTTT
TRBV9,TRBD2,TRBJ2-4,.,CASSARGVENIQYF,TGTGCCAGCAGCGCCCGGGGGGTGGAAAACATTCAGTACTTC
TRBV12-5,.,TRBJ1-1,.,CASGLATGPGGCRTEAFF,TGTGCTAGTGGTTTGGCTACCGGGCCGGGGGGATGTAGGACTGAAGCTTTCTTT
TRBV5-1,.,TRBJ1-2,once,CASSLVQGPYGYTF,TGCGCCAGCAGCTTGGTACAGGGACCCTATGGCTACACCTTC
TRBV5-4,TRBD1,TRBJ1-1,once,CASSQELRDRENTEAFF,TGCGCCAGCAGCCAAGAATTACGGGACAGGGAGAACACTGAAGCTTTCTTT
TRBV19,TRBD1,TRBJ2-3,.,CASSMYTGQEITDTQYF,TGTGCCAGTAGTATGTATACCGGACAGGAAATCACAGATACGCAGTATTTT
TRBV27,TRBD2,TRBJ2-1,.,CASSGLSGGPVDEQFF,TGTGCCAGCAGTGGACTTAGCGGGGGGCCTGTGGATGAGCAGTTCTTC
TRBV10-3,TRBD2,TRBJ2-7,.,CAISQQRGVTFYEQYF,TGTGCCATCAGTCAACAGCGGGGGGTAACCTTCTACGAGCAGTACTTC
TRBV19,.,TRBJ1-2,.,CASSISSRIDYGYTF,TGTGCCAGTAGTATTAGCAGTAGGATCGACTATGGCTACACCTTC